This entry features one T cell receptor (beta chain) sequence. Its antigen remains undetermined. No quality values exist for individual bases; no much larger clone is one base distant. Libraries came from the immunoSEQ multiplex PCR assay. The table comes from immuneACCESS by way of TCRdb, which keeps in-frame sequences with V and J called. Part of the clones is missing from these tables; in studies checked, under half for an unresolved V gene and the rest for unknown reasons. The sample records fewer than 70,000 clones, approximately 94% of which are singletons. Of the sample, under 2% is held by the ten largest clones. The sample's treatment or condition label, decoded: preoperative locoregional IRX-2 cytokine immunotherapy. The samples were obtained from a phase Ib study that tested preoperative, locoregional IRX-2 cytokine immunotherapy meant to prime immune responses. Before surgery, IRX-2 was given to the donors, who were patients with early-stage breast cancer.

From cysteine to phenylalanine, the CDR3 is 17 amino acids long. Only CDR3 DNA is held: 51 bases, read in frame from base 1. As encoded in the germline V gene (reference sequence), CDR1 is LNHDA while CDR2 is SQIVND. For this chain, trimming is 6 bases at the V end and 1 base at the J end, and the number of junction bases without a gene match is 11. This sample is part of a study of preoperative IRX-2 immunotherapy in early breast cancer (dated 2019 in TCRdb). Sample acquisition took place from a patient treated with IRX-2 immunotherapy. This clonotype originated in a human donor with breast cancer. The chain is assembled from TRBV19 and TRBJ1-5, and TRBD1 matches 8 of the central bases. The CDR3 region has the sequence CASRLLSGGRSNQPQHF. In nucleotide form, the sequence is TGTGCCAGTAGACTCCTCTCAGGGGGCAGGAGCAATCAGCCCCAGCATTTT.